Listed here are 23 T cell receptor beta chains from one sample, sequenced in a study of graft-versus-host responses after intestinal transplantation. Repertoires were generated with immunoSEQ multiplex PCR, while TCRdb's copy carries only in-frame clones and drops some. This table has some 110,000 clones, more than 85% appearing once. These receptors lack a known antigen. The sample in question was unstimulated CD4+ T cells sorted from spleen or lymph node cells, obtained before intestinal transplant. These receptors were collected from a human donor who received an intestinal transplant.

The genes are TRBV7-3 and TRBJ1-2, with 11 bases matching TRBD1. This CDR3 region has 15 residues. J lost 6 bases, V lost 0 bases, and 3 bases had no gene match. Germline assignment: CDR1 SGHTA and CDR2 FQGTGA. The CDR3 loop is CASSLTGQGGHGYTF. CDR3 bases: TGTGCCAGCAGCTTAACGGGACAGGGGGGACATGGCTACACCTTC.

The chain recombines TRBV18 with TRBJ2-3; 10 nucleotides line up with TRBD2. V gave up 4 bases and J gave up 2 bases; unmatched junction bases: 6. Germline assignment: CDR1 KGHSH and CDR2 LQKENI. The CDR3 length is 16 residues. CDR3 in amino acids: CASSLAGGLYTDTQYF. The CDR3 DNA reads as TGTGCCAGCTCACTAGCGGGGGGTCTCTACACAGATACGCAGTATTTT.

The chain recombines TRBV5-4 with TRBJ2-5; TRBD2 agrees at 13 bases. This CDR3 is 15 amino acids long. With 2 bases clipped from V and 4 bases from J, the junction kept 2 bases outside the gene matches. Germline V gene sequence: CDR1 SGHNT, CDR2 YYREEE (reference sequence). This chain's CDR3 is CASSLLAGGPETQYF. As DNA, the CDR3 is TGTGCCAGCAGCTTACTAGCGGGAGGGCCAGAGACCCAGTACTTC.

The J gene is TRBJ1-4, the V gene TRBV19; 7 nucleotides align to TRBD1. J was trimmed by 5 bases and V by 7 bases; bases with no gene match: 10. The CDR3 loop spans 15 amino acids. CDR1 is LNHDA, CDR2 SQIVND, per germline (reference sequence). CDR3 in DNA: TGTGCCAGTAACAACCCCGGGACAGACAATGAAAAACTGTTTTTT. This codes for CASNNPGTDNEKLFF.

This clone was recorded only once. This sequence joins TRBV20-1 and TRBJ1-2, with unresolved D. This CDR3 contains 10 residues. The germline gives CDR1 DFQATT, CDR2 SNEGSKA (reference sequence). V dropped 1 base and J dropped 8 bases, with 5 bases sitting between them. The CDR3 spells CSARGAGYTF. In DNA form, the CDR3 reads TGCAGTGCTAGAGGAGCCGGCTACACCTTC.

The chain uses TRBV5-1 and TRBJ2-3, with a possible D match to TRBD2 (5 bases). Per germline, CDR1 SGHRS and CDR2 YFSETQ. CDR3 length: 15 amino acids. V was shortened by 4 bases and J by 2 bases, with 14 bases between the two germline ends. The CDR3 nucleotides read TGCGCCAGCAGCCTCGGAGTAGCGCCCACAGATACGCAGTATTTT. It is translated as CASSLGVAPTDTQYF.

The chain links TRBV10-3 to TRBJ2-7; 7 bases are shared with TRBD1. Germline V gene sequence: CDR1 ENHRY, CDR2 SYGVKD. CDR3 length: 13 residues. Losses at the gene ends were 9 bases for V and 5 bases for J; bases not matched to a gene: 10. Here the CDR3 DNA reads TGTGCCATTGCCGGGACAGCTAACGACGAGCAGTACTTC. This encodes CAIAGTANDEQYF.

The chain recombines TRBV10-2 with TRBJ2-1; weak D call: TRBD1 (6 bases). The germline V gene has CDR1 WSHSY and CDR2 SAAADI. V lost 1 base and J lost 2, with 9 bases in between. The CDR3 consists of 15 residues. The CDR3 nucleotides read TGCGCCAGCAGTGAGTTTCGGACAGCCTACAATGAGCAGTTCTTC. As protein: CASSEFRTAYNEQFF.

The V gene is TRBV6-5, the J gene TRBJ1-2; perhaps TRBD1 as D (6 bases). Germline assignment: CDR1 MNHEY and CDR2 SVGAGI. V gave up 0 bases and J gave up 5 bases, with 13 bases separating them. The CDR3 is made up of 15 amino acids. The CDR3: CASSYSRGSLYGYTF. The CDR3, as DNA: TGTGCCAGCAGTTACTCTAGGGGGAGCTTATATGGCTACACCTTC.

This chain connects TRBV7-2 to TRBJ1-5; D is ambiguous. Per the germline V gene, CDR1 is SGHTA and CDR2 is FQGNSA. This CDR3 has 18 residues. V lost 0 bases, J lost 0 bases, and 15 bases lay in between. CDR3 residues: CASSLAVTSSYSNQPQHF. The CDR3 coding sequence is TGTGCCAGCAGCTTAGCCGTGACAAGCTCTTATAGCAATCAGCCCCAGCATTTT. Full variable domain (rest looked up from reference TRBV7-2 and TRBJ1-5): GAGVSQSPSNKVTEKGKDVELRCDPISGHTALYWYRQSLGQGLEFLIYFQGNSAPDKSGLPSDRFSAERTGGSVSTLTIQRTQQEDSAVYLCASSLAVTSSYSNQPQHFGDGTRLSIL.

This clone was counted once. The CDR3 is CASRSGSLAGGRETQYF. Here the CDR3 DNA reads TGCGCCAGCAGATCCGGAAGTCTAGCGGGAGGACGGGAGACCCAGTACTTC. This chain joins TRBV5-1 and TRBJ2-5, with 11 bases lining up with TRBD2. CDR1 is SGHRS and CDR2 is YFSETQ in the germline V gene. The length of the CDR3 is 17 residues. V trimming: 5 bases; J trimming: 5 bases; junction bases outside the gene matches: 14.

The rearrangement links TRBV29-1 to TRBJ2-7; the D gene could be TRBD1 or TRBD2 (5 bases each). Trimming cost V 4 bases and J 3 bases, with 10 bases left between them. The germline V gene encodes CDR1 SQVTM and CDR2 ANQGSEA. The CDR3 runs to 12 residues. The CDR3 here is CSVGGVLYEQYF. For the CDR3, the DNA is TGCAGCGTTGGAGGGGTCCTCTACGAGCAGTACTTC.

V gene TRBV6-6 combines with J gene TRBJ2-2; tentatively, D is TRBD2 (6 bases). This CDR3 is 16 amino acids long. The V end lost 2 bases, the J end lost 3 bases, and 13 bases lay between the germline ends. The germline CDR1 and CDR2 sequences are MNHNY and SVGAGI (reference sequence). The CDR3 reads CASSYRGTWDTGELFF. CDR3 DNA: TGTGCCAGCAGTTACCGCGGGACCTGGGACACCGGGGAGCTGTTTTTT.

The chain combines TRBV9 with TRBJ2-1; TRBD1 might be the D (6 bases). The V end was cut by 3 bases, the J end by 2 bases, with 12 bases between. CDR1 and CDR2 from the germline V gene are SGDLS and YYNGEE. The CDR3 contains 15 residues. The CDR3 DNA is TGTGCCAGCAGCGGGGGACAACCCCCCTACAATGAGCAGTTCTTC. This encodes CASSGGQPPYNEQFF.

J is TRBJ2-3 and V is TRBV14, with a weak D call TRBD1 (5 bases). Germline-derived CDR1 and CDR2 are SGHDN and FVKESK. CDR3 length: 14 residues. V was shortened by 4 bases and J by 5 bases, with 13 bases between the two germline ends. CDR3 loop: CASSRVSGLDTQYF. CDR3 sequence (DNA): TGTGCCAGCAGCCGAGTATCAGGGTTAGATACGCAGTATTTT.

V gene TRBV28 combines with J gene TRBJ2-5; D gene unclear. Per the germline V gene, CDR1 is MDHEN and CDR2 is SYDVKM. Trimming took 4 bases from V and 4 from J, leaving 19 bases between them. The CDR3 loop spans 16 amino acids. The CDR3 protein is CASSSLVGRGTETQYF. The CDR3, as DNA: TGTGCCAGCAGTTCACTGGTAGGCCGAGGAACAGAGACCCAGTACTTC.

The rearrangement links TRBV6-5 to TRBJ2-5, with a weak D call TRBD1 (5 bases). The germline V gene has CDR1 MNHEY and CDR2 SVGAGI. The V end lost 5 bases, the J end lost 5 bases, and 6 bases lay between the germline ends. This CDR3 is built from 11 residues. The CDR3 sequence is CASSAGETQYF. The CDR3 DNA sequence: TGTGCCAGCAGTGCAGGGGAGACCCAGTACTTC.

The J gene is TRBJ2-7, the V gene TRBV28; D gene uncertain. The CDR3 is 12 amino acids. From germline, CDR1 is MDHEN and CDR2 SYDVKM. Between the trimmed V and J ends, which lost 9 bases and 2 bases, there was a span of 11 bases. In DNA form, the CDR3 reads TGTGCCAGTCAGGAGTTTGCCTACGAGCAGTACTTC. Protein product: CASQEFAYEQYF.

The V and J genes are TRBV2 and TRBJ2-7, with D uncertain. Germline V gives CDR1 SNHLY, CDR2 FYNNEI. V shed 6 bases and J shed 7 bases, with 7 bases lying between them. There are 10 residues in the CDR3. The CDR3 sequence: CASRSAEQYF. CDR3 DNA sequence: TGTGCCAGCAGGTCGGCAGAGCAGTACTTC. The full variable domain, its missing parts supplied by reference TRBV2 and TRBJ2-7, is EPEVTQTPSHQVTQMGQEVILRCVPISNHLYFYWYRQILGQKVEFLVSFYNNEISEKSEIFDDQFSVERPDGSNFTLKIRSTKLEDSAMYFCASRSAEQYFGPGTRLTVT.

The chain joins TRBV19 to TRBJ2-1; no clear D. Trimming removed 10 bases at V and 4 bases at J, with 5 bases between. Germline V gene data show CDR1 as LNHDA and CDR2 as SQIVND (reference sequence). The CDR3 loop spans 10 amino acids. CDR3 DNA sequence: TGTGCCACCCGGTACAATGAGCAGTTCTTC. It is translated as CATRYNEQFF.

This rearrangement joins TRBV27 to TRBJ2-3; possible D gene TRBD2, 5 bases. Germline CDR1 and CDR2: MNHEY and SMNVEV (reference sequence). The ends were cut back, 6 bases at V and 6 bases at J, with 25 bases in the middle. CDR3 size: 17 residues. CDR3 sequence: CASRPERMARDIDTQYF. CDR3 coding DNA: TGTGCCAGCAGACCGGAGCGGATGGCTCGAGATATTGATACGCAGTATTTT.

The V and J genes are TRBV5-1 and TRBJ1-6; D might be TRBD1 (5 bases). V dropped 4 bases and J dropped 5 bases, with 13 bases sitting between them. CDR1 and CDR2 from the germline V gene are SGHRS and YFSETQ. The CDR3 extends over 15 amino acids. The CDR3 DNA reads as TGCGCCAGCAGCCCCCTCCCAGGGAATAATTCACCCCTCCACTTT. Encoded protein: CASSPLPGNNSPLHF.

The rearrangement joins TRBV7-6 to TRBJ2-3, with 13 bases matching TRBD2. The trim removed 2 bases at V and 3 bases at J, leaving 8 bases unmatched. CDR3 length: 18 residues. The V gene's germline CDR1 is SGHVS and CDR2 FNYEAQ. CDR3 DNA sequence: TGTGCCAGCAGCTTAACTAGCGGGAGGGCCGGGGGTACAGATACGCAGTATTTT. Amino acids: CASSLTSGRAGGTDTQYF.